Presented here are 24 T cell receptor beta chains from one specimen sequenced in a study of T cell responses to AZD1222 COVID-19 vaccine. Produced via immunoSEQ multiplex PCR; TCRdb's table is partial and in-frame only. The top ten clones hold 4.4% of a sample with roughly 120,000 clones, more than 75% of them seen once. The sample in question was peripheral blood, obtained 28 days after the second AZD1222 dose. The receptor set was obtained from an adult who received the AZD1222 COVID-19 vaccine.

The rearrangement uses TRBV6-5 and TRBJ2-3; no clear D. The CDR3 totals 12 residues. V lost 4 bases to trimming and J lost 0 bases, with 2 bases between them. CDR1 and CDR2 (germline): MNHEY, SVGAGI. The CDR3, as DNA: TGTGCCAGCAGTTTCAGCACAGATACGCAGTATTTT. Its protein product is CASSFSTDTQYF.

The rearrangement joins TRBV12-2 to TRBJ2-7. TRBV12-2 is deemed a pseudogene. The CDR3 is 18 residues long. For the CDR3, the DNA is TGTGCAAGTCGCTTAGGTGACCCGAACAATTTGGCTACCTACGAGCAGTACTTC. Its protein is CASRLGDPNNLATYEQYF.

The chain has TRBV3-1 (or the pseudogene TRBV3-2) and TRBJ2-1; D remains unclear. The CDR3 runs to 12 residues. The germline V and J ends were trimmed by 2 bases and 15 bases, with 14 bases remaining between them. Germline V gene lookup returns CDR1 LGHDT and CDR2 YNNKEL (reference sequence). This CDR3 is CASSQRALPAFF. The CDR3 DNA follows: TGTGCCAGCAGCCAAAGGGCTCTTCCCGCGTTCTTC.

The V call is TRBV6-5, the J call TRBJ1-2; 8 bases are shared with TRBD1. Germline V gene data show CDR1 as MNHEY and CDR2 as SVGAGI. J lost 5 bases, V lost 6 bases, and 11 bases had no gene match. The CDR3 spans 15 residues. CDR3 in amino acids: CASRTLTGVLYGYTF. In DNA, the CDR3 is TGTGCCAGCAGGACCCTGACAGGGGTTTTGTATGGCTACACCTTC.

J is TRBJ2-2 and V is TRBV14; D gene ambiguous. Germline CDR1 is SGHDN and CDR2 is FVKESK. The germline V and J ends were trimmed by 3 bases and 4 bases, with 9 bases remaining between them. The CDR3 has 14 residues. CDR3 protein: CASSQAGFTGELFF. In DNA, the CDR3 is TGTGCCAGCAGCCAGGCAGGTTTCACCGGGGAGCTGTTTTTT.

The chain combines TRBV5-4 with TRBJ1-2, with a possible D match to TRBD1 (6 bases). Trimming pared 2 bases from V and 5 bases from J, leaving 13 bases between. Germline lookup yields CDR1 SGHNT and CDR2 YYREEE (reference sequence). The CDR3 is made up of 14 amino acids. The CDR3 nucleotides are TGTGCCAGCAGCTTACAAGGGAGGGGGTATGGCTACACCTTC. It specifies CASSLQGRGYGYTF.

J is TRBJ1-1 and V is TRBV6-5, with D perhaps TRBD1 (5 bases). The CDR3 is 14 amino acids. V was trimmed by 0 bases and J by 9 bases, leaving 14 bases between them. From germline, CDR1 is MNHEY and CDR2 SVGAGI. The CDR3 sequence is CASSYSGGVDQAFF. CDR3 bases: TGTGCCAGCAGTTACTCGGGGGGGGTCGATCAAGCTTTCTTT.

The V gene is TRBV7-6, the J gene TRBJ2-2, with 8 bases fitting TRBD2. Unmatched junction bases numbered 6, after V lost 0 bases and J lost 6 bases. CDR1 is SGHVS and CDR2 is FNYEAQ in the germline V gene. The length of the CDR3 is 16 residues. CDR3 loop: CASSLAGERGPGELFF. DNA for the CDR3: TGTGCCAGCAGCTTAGCCGGGGAGCGGGGGCCCGGGGAGCTGTTTTTT.

The rearrangement uses TRBV21-1 and TRBJ2-6; TRBD1, the D gene given by the table, was not confirmed from the DNA. TRBV21-1 represents a pseudogene. The CDR3 spans 13 residues. The DNA for the CDR3 is TGTGCCAGCAACGAGACAGGGGCCAACGTCCTGACTTTC. It translates to CASNETGANVLTF.

V gene TRBV5-4 combines with J gene TRBJ1-2, with 7 bases matching TRBD1. Germline loops: CDR1 SGHNT, CDR2 YYREEE (reference sequence). V was clipped by 4 bases and J by 5 bases; unmatched bases: 8. The CDR3 extends over 14 amino acids. The CDR3 sequence: CASSLPQGRYGYTF. The CDR3 bases are TGTGCCAGCAGCCTCCCACAGGGGAGGTATGGCTACACCTTC.

The chain carries TRBV19 and TRBJ2-7, with TRBD1 matching over 10 bases. Germline loops: CDR1 LNHDA, CDR2 SQIVND (reference sequence). CDR3 size: 16 residues. With 1 base clipped from V and 5 bases from J, the junction kept 8 bases outside the gene matches. CDR3 sequence: CASSIGGDRGRNEQYF. DNA for the CDR3: TGTGCCAGTAGTATAGGGGGCGACAGGGGGCGAAACGAGCAGTACTTC.

DNA of the CDR3: TGTGCCACCAGTGATTTGGGATTTTGCCCCACTAATGAAAAACTGTTTTTT. Translated: CATSDLGFCPTNEKLFF. The rearrangement joins TRBV24-1 to TRBJ1-4; D not resolved. V lost 0 bases to trimming and J lost 2 bases, with 12 bases between them. CDR3 length equals 17 residues. The V gene's germline CDR1 is KGHDR and CDR2 SFDVKD.

The gene calls are TRBV27 and TRBJ2-7, with 9 bases aligning to TRBD1. V shed 6 bases and J 1 base; nucleotides not matched to a gene: 7. Per germline, CDR1 MNHEY and CDR2 SMNVEV (reference sequence). This CDR3 is built from 15 residues. This CDR3 is CASSLGQGLSYEQYF. CDR3 bases: TGTGCCAGCAGCCTAGGACAGGGGCTTTCCTACGAGCAGTACTTC.

The chain employs TRBV29-1 and TRBJ2-2; D is uncertain. The germline V and J ends were trimmed by 4 bases and 1 base, with 4 bases remaining between them. The germline V gene has CDR1 SQVTM and CDR2 ANQGSEA. This CDR3 comprises 12 residues. This chain's CDR3 is CSVGGNTGELFF. The CDR3 nucleotides read TGCAGCGTTGGGGGGAACACCGGGGAGCTGTTTTTT.

The rearrangement joins TRBV7-8 to TRBJ2-7; 12 nucleotides align to TRBD2. The CDR3 is 17 residues long. Losses at the gene ends were 3 bases for V and 4 bases for J; bases not matched to a gene: 10. The germline gives CDR1 SGHVS, CDR2 FQNEAQ. DNA of the CDR3: TGTGCCAGCAGCTTCGCCCTGACTAGCGGGAGTTTTTACGAGCAGTACTTC. It encodes CASSFALTSGSFYEQYF.

The chain links TRBV10-3 to TRBJ2-3, with TRBD1 matching 8 bases. The CDR3 consists of 18 residues. Looked up from germline, CDR1 is ENHRY and CDR2 is SYGVKD. Unmatched junction bases numbered 18, after V lost 0 bases and J lost 10 bases. CDR3 residues: CAISESGTGGRLKIPQYF. For the CDR3, the DNA is TGTGCCATCAGTGAGTCGGGGACAGGCGGAAGGTTGAAGATTCCGCAGTATTTT.

V is TRBV11-3 and J is TRBJ1-1, with D possibly matching TRBD1 (5 bases). CDR1 and CDR2 from the germline V gene are SGHNT and YENEEA. Trimming removed 5 bases at V and 3 bases at J, with 10 bases between. This CDR3 comprises 13 residues. DNA of the CDR3: TGTGCCAGCAGCCCATTAGGGGACACTGAAGCTTTCTTT. This translates into CASSPLGDTEAFF.

The gene calls are TRBV5-8 and TRBJ2-1; 8 nucleotides line up with TRBD2. This CDR3 spans 16 amino acids. V lost 4 bases and J lost 4; bases outside the gene matches: 10. Germline CDR1 reads SGHTS; CDR2 reads YDEGEE. The CDR3 DNA reads as TGTGCCAGCAGCAGCCTCGGACTAGCCGGGTACAATGAGCAGTTCTTC. Amino acid sequence: CASSSLGLAGYNEQFF.

The genes are TRBV5-4 and TRBJ2-2; the match to TRBD2 covers 8 bases. This CDR3 comprises 18 residues. The J segment lost 8 bases and the V segment lost 0 bases, leaving 15 bases of the junction unmatched. Germline-derived CDR1 and CDR2 are SGHNT and YYREEE (reference sequence). The CDR3 DNA follows: TGTGCCAGCAGCTTGGCCCTAGATAACGGGAGGGCCGTAGGGGAGCTGTTTTTT. It encodes CASSLALDNGRAVGELFF.

The chain has TRBV9 and TRBJ2-5; perhaps TRBD1 as D (6 bases). This CDR3 contains 14 residues. V was clipped by 7 bases and J by 1 base, with 14 bases between them. Germline-derived CDR1 and CDR2 are SGDLS and YYNGEE. The CDR3 coding sequence is TGTGCCAGCGGGGCTCTGGGGGCCCAAGAGACCCAGTACTTC. Residues: CASGALGAQETQYF.

The chain has TRBV10-3 and TRBJ1-1; no clear D. V dropped 5 bases and J dropped 1 base, with 11 bases sitting between them. The length of the CDR3 is 14 residues. Looked up from germline, CDR1 is ENHRY and CDR2 is SYGVKD. The CDR3 region has the DNA TGTGCCATCAGTTGGACGGACCAGAACACTGAAGCTTTCTTT. The encoded protein is CAISWTDQNTEAFF.

The rearrangement links TRBV5-4 to TRBJ1-1; D unresolved. Trimming took off 1 base at V and 1 base at J, with 2 bases between the two ends. The CDR3 totals 12 residues. Germline CDR1 SGHNT, CDR2 YYREEE (reference sequence). CDR3 in DNA: TGTGCCAGCAGCTTGCCGAACACTGAAGCTTTCTTT. Protein product: CASSLPNTEAFF.

The rearrangement joins TRBV4-2 to TRBJ1-2; D perhaps matches TRBD1 (6 bases). Trimming left V 8 bases short and J 4 bases short, with 11 bases between. The CDR3 runs to 12 residues. In germline, CDR1 is LGHNA, CDR2 YNFKEQ. The CDR3 coding sequence is TGTGCCAGCGCGGAAGGGGGCTATGGCTACACCTTC. This encodes CASAEGGYGYTF.

Only a few counts were recorded for this clone. The rearrangement links TRBV7-9 to TRBJ1-1; tentative D call: TRBD1 (5 bases). The CDR3 is made up of 14 amino acids. V lost 3 bases and J 6 bases, leaving 14 bases between the germline ends. The germline V gene encodes CDR1 SEHNR and CDR2 FQNEAQ (reference sequence). The CDR3 nucleotides are TGTGCCAGCAGCTTGTATTCTGGGGCGCCTGAAGCTTTCTTT. Amino acid sequence: CASSLYSGAPEAFF.